The 14 T cell receptor beta chains presented below share a single source sample, sequenced in a study of shared clonotypes between healthy human individuals. Assay used: immunoSEQ multiplex PCR; TCRdb lists only in-frame clones, some missing. The data contain hundreds of thousands of clones, about 96% of them singletons. Naive-designated CD8 cells lacked CD45RO, were positively enriched for CCR7, and omitted terminally differentiated effector memory CD45RA+ cells. Sequencing input: naive CD8+ T cells sorted from blood. The receptors stem from a woman in her 30s in good health.

The chain has TRBV5-1 and TRBJ1-5; D is unclear. This CDR3 is 15 amino acids long. Germline V gene lookup returns CDR1 SGHRS and CDR2 YFSETQ. The V end was cut by 7 bases, the J end by 6 bases, with 20 bases between. CDR3 DNA: TGCGCCAGCCCCACTTTAGGAGAGGTGCCTCAGCCCCAGCATTTT. Its translation is CASPTLGEVPQPQHF.

This sequence joins TRBV7-9 and TRBJ2-1; 11 positions agree with TRBD2. Trimming cost V 8 bases and J 4 bases; bases outside gene matches: 10. The CDR3 is 16 residues long. Per the germline V gene, CDR1 is SEHNR and CDR2 is FQNEAQ (reference sequence). The CDR3 bases are TGTGCCAGCTATACGCCTAGCGGGAGGTTTTACAATGAGCAGTTCTTC. Protein: CASYTPSGRFYNEQFF.

V is TRBV7-9 and J is TRBJ2-7; weak D call: TRBD2 (5 bases). V shed 5 bases and J shed 3 bases, with 20 bases lying between them. The CDR3 covers 16 residues. The V gene's germline CDR1 is SEHNR and CDR2 FQNEAQ (reference sequence). In DNA form, the CDR3 reads TGTGCCAGCAGCCATCTCCCGGACTCCATGGGCTACGAGCAGTACTTC. This gives the protein CASSHLPDSMGYEQYF. The full variable domain, its missing parts supplied by reference TRBV7-9 and TRBJ2-7, is DTGVSQNPRHKITKRGQNVTFRCDPISEHNRLYWYRQTLGQGPEFLTYFQNEAQLEKSRLLSDRFSAERPKGSFSTLEIQRTEQGDSAMYLCASSHLPDSMGYEQYFGPGTRLTVT.

V and J are TRBV27 and TRBJ2-7; 7 nucleotides line up with TRBD2. The CDR3 has 14 amino acids. Per the germline V gene, CDR1 is MNHEY and CDR2 is SMNVEV (reference sequence). The V gene end was trimmed by 6 bases and the J gene end by 4 bases; junction bases not matched to a gene: 9. This chain's CDR3 is CASSNTPGGYEQYF. The DNA for the CDR3 is TGTGCCAGCAGCAATACTCCGGGGGGTTACGAGCAGTACTTC.

The chain employs TRBV10-1 and TRBJ1-1; the D is unclear. Germline V gives CDR1 WNHNN, CDR2 SYGVQD (reference sequence). The CDR3 sequence is 15 residues long. Trimming cost V 0 bases and J 3 bases, with 11 bases left between them. In nucleotides, the CDR3 is TGCGCCAGCAGTGAGTCTGCCTACGGGGACACTGAAGCTTTCTTT. Its protein is CASSESAYGDTEAFF.

This clone occurred once. J is TRBJ1-1 and V is TRBV7-3; no clear D gene. Germline V gives CDR1 SGHTA, CDR2 FQGTGA. CDR3 size: 13 residues. V shed 2 bases and J shed 1 base, with 5 bases lying between them. The CDR3 protein is CASSLEGNTEAFF. The CDR3 nucleotides read TGTGCCAGCAGCTTAGAGGGGAACACTGAAGCTTTCTTT. Together with reference TRBV7-3 and TRBJ1-1, the CDR3 gives the full variable domain: GAGVSQTPSNKVTEKGKYVELRCDPISGHTALYWYRQSLGQGPEFLIYFQGTGAADDSGLPNDRFFAVRPEGSVSTLKIQRTERGDSAVYLCASSLEGNTEAFFGQGTRLTVV.

This CDR3 is CASSPGGDGVTGELFF. The DNA for the CDR3 is TGTGCCAGCAGCCCCGGGGGGGACGGAGTCACCGGGGAGCTGTTTTTT. The chain uses TRBV13 and TRBJ2-2; 8 nucleotides align to TRBD2. The CDR3 contains 16 residues. Germline CDR1 is PRHDT and CDR2 is FYEKMQ (reference sequence). V was clipped by 5 bases and J by 4 bases; unmatched bases: 9.

The J gene is TRBJ2-1, the V gene TRBV7-9; 9 bases line up with TRBD1. Germline CDR1 SEHNR, CDR2 FQNEAQ (reference sequence). The CDR3 consists of 15 residues. J was trimmed by 4 bases and V by 4 bases; bases with no gene match: 5. The CDR3 DNA is TGTGCCAGCAGCTCCAGACAGGGGGGTTACAATGAGCAGTTCTTC. This encodes CASSSRQGGYNEQFF.

The genes are TRBV5-6 and TRBJ1-2; a weak D match, TRBD1 (6 bases). V lost 3 bases and J 5 bases, leaving 17 bases between the germline ends. The CDR3 consists of 15 residues. Germline-derived CDR1 and CDR2 are SGHDT and YYEEEE. In nucleotides, the CDR3 is TGTGCCAGCAGCTCCCAGGACAGTCTCTCATATGGCTACACCTTC. Protein sequence: CASSSQDSLSYGYTF.

V is TRBV7-9 and J is TRBJ2-7; 8 bases map to TRBD2. Germline CDR1 and CDR2: SEHNR and FQNEAQ (reference sequence). This CDR3 has 16 amino acids. The J segment lost 0 bases and the V segment lost 5 bases, leaving 9 bases of the junction unmatched. CDR3 DNA: TGTGCCAGCAGCCCTGCGACTAGCGTGTTCTCCTACGAGCAGTACTTC. This codes for CASSPATSVFSYEQYF.

This rearrangement joins TRBV7-2 to TRBJ1-5, with TRBD1 as a possible D gene (5 bases). The CDR3 has 14 residues. The germline V and J ends were trimmed by 1 base and 7 bases, with 11 bases remaining between them. CDR1 and CDR2 from the germline V gene are SGHTA and FQGNSA. The CDR3 DNA reads as TGTGCCAGCAGCTTAGGTGACAGTTACCAGCCCCAGCATTTT. Amino acids: CASSLGDSYQPQHF.

J is TRBJ2-3 and V is TRBV6-5, with a possible D match to TRBD1 (5 bases). This CDR3 has 13 amino acids. The germline V gene has CDR1 MNHEY and CDR2 SVGAGI. V was pared by 6 bases and J by 4 bases, with 11 bases between. CDR3: CASSPLGADTQYF. CDR3 nucleotides: TGTGCCAGCAGCCCCCTAGGGGCAGATACGCAGTATTTT.

V is TRBV28 and J is TRBJ2-7; D might be TRBD1 or TRBD2, each matching 5 bases. This CDR3 region has 16 residues. From germline, CDR1 is MDHEN and CDR2 SYDVKM. The ends were cut back, 3 bases at V and 0 bases at J, with 15 bases in the middle. In DNA, the CDR3 is TGTGCCAGCAGTTTGACGGAGGACGACAGCTCCTACGAGCAGTACTTC. Translating it yields CASSLTEDDSSYEQYF.

The chain is built from TRBV13 and TRBJ2-7; D may be TRBD1 (6 bases). Trimming took off 4 bases at V and 0 bases at J, with 19 bases between the two ends. Germline-derived CDR1 and CDR2 are PRHDT and FYEKMQ (reference sequence). The CDR3 length is 17 residues. CDR3 sequence reads: CASSSRVIGDTSYEQYF. The CDR3 DNA is TGTGCCAGCAGCTCCCGAGTCATTGGGGACACCTCCTACGAGCAGTACTTC.